Listed below are T cell receptor beta chains from one sample, sequenced in a study of metastatic and nonmetastatic thyroid tumors. With MiXCR, TCRdb called clones anew from the PCR reads. The data show 50,000 or so clones, around 21% seen once. Sequenced material: blood. The source is a male donor with papillary thyroid cancer or a benign thyroid nodule (not recorded which). Some clones in this sample may be carry-over from other donors' samples. Both conserved end residues are part of each CDR3. Fields, in order: CDR3 DNA, CDR3 protein, D gene, V gene, J gene, clone size. The D gene is left open where the match is weak. Size is stated for part of the rows, as once, few or many counts, or as a class when the clone is expanded.

TGTGCCAGCAGTTTATCCGGGGATGGAGCACCCCTCCACTTT,CASSLSGDGAPLHF,NA,TRBV28,TRBJ1-6,many
TGTGCCAGCAGCCTTTATACCTACAATGAGCAGTTCTTC,CASSLYTYNEQFF,NA,TRBV7-3,TRBJ2-1,NA
TGCAGCGGTCAGAAACAGGGTGAGGGCTATGGCTACACCTTC,CSGQKQGEGYGYTF,NA,TRBV29-1,TRBJ1-2,many
TGTGCCAGCAGCTTATCTAGCGGGAGCTACAATGAGCAGTTCTTC,CASSLSSGSYNEQFF,TRBD2,TRBV11-2,TRBJ2-1,NA
TGTGCCAGCAGCCAGCTAGTCTCCTCCTACGAGCAGTACTTC,CASSQLVSSYEQYF,NA,TRBV3-1,TRBJ2-7,many
TGTGCCAGCTCGACACTTTATAATTCACCCCTCCACTTT,CASSTLYNSPLHF,NA,TRBV27,TRBJ1-6,many
TGCGCCAGCAGCCAGGGGACTAGCGGGAATGAGCAGTTCTTC,CASSQGTSGNEQFF,TRBD2,TRBV5-1,TRBJ2-1,many
TGTGCCAGCAGGGAGAAAATGTTTGGCTACACCTTC,CASREKMFGYTF,NA,TRBV5-6,TRBJ1-2,many
TGTGCCAGTTCGTGGGGCAGAAGCTCCTACGAGCAGTACTTC,CASSWGRSSYEQYF,NA,TRBV6-1,TRBJ2-7,few
TGCAGTGCTAGAAGGGGTTTAGAGTATGGGGAGCAGTACTTC,CSARRGLEYGEQYF,NA,TRBV20-1,TRBJ2-7,many
TGTGCCAGCTCACCACTCGGGCAGGGAGCTGGCTACACCTTC,CASSPLGQGAGYTF,NA,TRBV18,TRBJ1-2,NA
TGTGCCAGCACCAAAGGACGGAACTATGGCTACACCTTC,CASTKGRNYGYTF,NA,TRBV12-3/TRBV12-4,TRBJ1-2,many
TGTGCCAGCAGCCAAGAGTCCGGCACCGGGGAGCTGTTTTTT,CASSQESGTGELFF,NA,TRBV14,TRBJ2-2,NA
TGCAGTGCCCACCGGGGCCGAACCTACGAGCAGTACTTC,CSAHRGRTYEQYF,NA,TRBV20-1,TRBJ2-7,NA
TGTGCCAGCAGTTCCGGGACTAGCGTCAATGAGCAGTTCTTC,CASSSGTSVNEQFF,TRBD2,TRBV28,TRBJ2-1,many
TGTGCCAGCAGCTTTGGTAGCTGGGGCACAGATACGCAGTATTTT,CASSFGSWGTDTQYF,NA,TRBV5-8,TRBJ2-3,many
TGTGCCAGCAGCTCGGGACTAGGTGGTACAAATGAGCAGTTCTTC,CASSSGLGGTNEQFF,TRBD2,TRBV7-9,TRBJ2-1,many
TGTGCCAGCAGCCGCCCGGGCGGGCAGACCCTCGAAGCTTTCTTT,CASSRPGGQTLEAFF,NA,TRBV11-3,TRBJ1-1,many
TGCGCCAGCAGCTTGTTGGGACAGGGGGGTTATGGCTACACCTTC,CASSLLGQGGYGYTF,TRBD1,TRBV5-1,TRBJ1-2,NA
TGCAGTGCTAGAATGGACAGTTTATTAGCTAACTATGGCTACACCTTC,CSARMDSLLANYGYTF,NA,TRBV20-1,TRBJ1-2,many
TGTGCCAGTAGTTTTCCGGACAGGGGAGGGTATTCAACCCTCCACTTT,CASSFPDRGGYSTLHF,TRBD1,TRBV28,TRBJ1-6,few
TGCGCCAGCAGTGAGCCAGGACTAGCCTACGAGCAGTACTTC,CASSEPGLAYEQYF,TRBD2,TRBV10-2,TRBJ2-7,many
TGTGCCAGCAGTTACAAAAGGGGGCATACGGACTATGGCTACACCTTC,CASSYKRGHTDYGYTF,TRBD1,TRBV6-5,TRBJ1-2,many
TGTGCCAGCAGTTTATGGGATTCGGGCAATCAGCCCCAGCATTTT,CASSLWDSGNQPQHF,NA,TRBV12-3/TRBV12-4,TRBJ1-5,many
TGCAGTGCTAGAGAGGACGGGCATGAGCAGTTCTTC,CSAREDGHEQFF,NA,TRBV20-1,TRBJ2-1,few
TGCAGTGCTAGAGATAACCGAAGAAACACCATATATTTT,CSARDNRRNTIYF,NA,TRBV20-1,TRBJ1-3,many
TGTGCCAGCTCAATTTCAACAGATACGCAGTATTTT,CASSISTDTQYF,NA,TRBV18,TRBJ2-3,many
TGCAGTGCTAGAGATGTTTTAGGGGGTAGTGGCTACACCTTC,CSARDVLGGSGYTF,NA,TRBV20-1,TRBJ1-2,NA
TGTGCCAGCAGCCAACAGGGATCCTATGGCTACACCTTC,CASSQQGSYGYTF,NA,TRBV6-1,TRBJ1-2,NA